This T cell receptor beta chain was documented in a study of blood T cell repertoires in COVID-19. Study at large: From T cells, B-cell-depleted T cells, or PBMCs came the material, which was cDNA or gDNA.

Seattle's cohort entered during active infection and was followed longitudinally. The CDR3 spans 15 residues. CDR1 KGHSH and CDR2 LQKENI come from the germline V gene. Trimming took off 2 bases at V and 1 base at J, with 10 bases between the two ends. The protocol was immunoSEQ multiplex PCR, while the TCRdb copy is restricted to in-frame clones and leaves out a portion. The table shows 56,000 or so clones, with roughly nine tenths occurring only once. V is TRBV18 and J is TRBJ2-3; tentative D call: TRBD2 (6 bases). This TCR was sampled from a woman aged 60-75 years with COVID-19, enrolled during active disease. The sequenced material came from peripheral blood. CDR3 nucleotide sequence: TGTGCCAGCTCACCAATGAGCGGGCGCACAGATACGCAGTATTTT. Its protein product is CASSPMSGRTDTQYF.